One and the same sample provided the 4 T cell receptor beta chains below, sequenced in a study of blood T cell repertoires in COVID-19. TCRdb's copy holds only in-frame clones and misses some; the assay was immunoSEQ multiplex PCR. The table lists more than 400,000 clones, 70% to 90% of them singletons. Material: peripheral blood. These receptors all stem from a human donor in a cohort sampled during active COVID-19.

This chain joins TRBV5-6 and TRBJ2-7, with 7 bases matching TRBD1. From germline, CDR1 is SGHDT and CDR2 YYEEEE. The CDR3 extends over 13 amino acids. Trimming removed 0 bases from V and 7 bases from J; junction bases left unmatched: 4. CDR3 sequence: CASSLGQGAEQYF. The CDR3 DNA sequence: TGTGCCAGCAGCTTGGGACAGGGTGCGGAGCAGTACTTC.

The chain has TRBV6-1 and TRBJ1-5; D is uncertain. The germline V and J ends were trimmed by 4 bases and 0 bases, with 16 bases remaining between them. Germline loops: CDR1 MNHNS, CDR2 SASEGT. The CDR3 sequence is 17 residues long. CDR3 nucleotides: TGTGCCAGCAGTGGAACCTTTCTTAGTGGTAGCAATCAGCCCCAGCATTTT. It codes for CASSGTFLSGSNQPQHF.

This clone has a single count. The chain uses TRBV18 and TRBJ1-1; D is unclear. CDR1 is KGHSH, CDR2 LQKENI, per germline. With 3 bases removed from V and 1 base from J, the gap between germline ends came to 9 bases. The CDR3 consists of 14 residues. CDR3 sequence (DNA): TGTGCCAGCTCACCCTCAGGTTGGAACACTGAAGCTTTCTTT. It yields the protein CASSPSGWNTEAFF.

The V gene is TRBV7-8, the J gene TRBJ1-2; 7 bases line up with TRBD1. The CDR3 extends over 16 amino acids. Germline values: CDR1 SGHVS, CDR2 FQNEAQ. With V trimmed by 5 bases and J by 0 bases, 9 bases remained unmatched. The CDR3: CASSHRDRPTNYGYTF. CDR3 bases: TGTGCCAGCAGCCACCGGGACAGACCGACTAACTATGGCTACACCTTC.